This T cell receptor (beta chain) comes out of a study of T cell responses to AZD1222 COVID-19 vaccine. This CDR3 has 16 amino acids. Germline CDR1 reads MDHEN; CDR2 reads SYDVKM. With 5 bases removed from V and 3 bases from J, the gap between germline ends came to 19 bases. Notes on the study in general: Spike-specific TCR breadth and depth were elevated following two AZD1222 doses. Sampling that yielded the repertoires occurred only after the peak T cell response.

Generated by immunoSEQ multiplex PCR, the TCRdb table keeps only in-frame clones and is missing some. This table holds under 150,000 clones, about 90% found once. As regards this clone: Antigen: not known.

Sequences were derived from peripheral blood, sampled on day 0 of MenACWY control vaccination. The clonotype was recovered from an adult in good health. V gene TRBV28 combines with J gene TRBJ1-2; tentative D call: TRBD1 (6 bases). The CDR3 here is CASSLPPAGEDYGYTF. CDR3 in DNA: TGTGCCAGCAGTCTCCCCCCCGCAGGGGAGGACTATGGCTACACCTTC.